Presented here are 26 T cell receptor beta chains from one specimen sequenced in a study of CD8 T cells in Susac syndrome. An amount of RNA that ranged from about 0.45 to 1 ug was reverse transcribed with random hexamers. TCRdb ran MiXCR on the immunoSEQ multiplex PCR reads and lists one entry per CDR3 protein. The sample holds about 300,000 distinct CDR3 sequences; about 89% are singletons and the top ten take approximately 0.2%. The sample taken for sequencing was CD8+ T cells from PBMCs. These TCRs come from a human donor with multiple sclerosis.

The chain combines TRBV6-7 with TRBJ2-3, with 13 bases aligning to TRBD2. TRBV6-7 is flagged as an ORF with uncertain function. This CDR3 is built from 16 residues. Losses at the gene ends were 5 bases for V and 4 bases for J; bases not matched to a gene: 6. The CDR3 coding sequence is TGTGCCAGCAGTACTAGCGGGGGGGCGTGGGCAGATACGCAGTATTTT. It is translated as CASSTSGGAWADTQYF.

V and J are TRBV21-1 and TRBJ2-4; TRBD1, the table's D call, was not compared with the DNA. TRBV21-1 is deemed a pseudogene. This CDR3 region has 19 residues. The CDR3 nucleotides read TGTGCCAGCAGCGCATATCTAAGGAGAGGGGATCTAGCCAAAAACATTCAGTACTTC. Translation gives CASSAYLRRGDLAKNIQYF.

The chain employs TRBV2 and TRBJ2-7; no clear D. Germline V gene data show CDR1 as SNHLY and CDR2 as FYNNEI. Trimming left V 7 bases short and J 2 bases short, with 9 bases between. This CDR3 is built from 12 residues. The CDR3, as DNA: TGTGCCAGCAAACACTTCGCCTACGAGCAGTACTTC. Translated: CASKHFAYEQYF. Variable domain in full (rest from reference TRBV2 and TRBJ2-7): EPEVTQTPSHQVTQMGQEVILRCVPISNHLYFYWYRQILGQKVEFLVSFYNNEISEKSEIFDDQFSVERPDGSNFTLKIRSTKLEDSAMYFCASKHFAYEQYFGPGTRLTVT.

The rearrangement joins TRBV6-1 to TRBJ1-1, with D maybe TRBD1 (6 bases). The V end lost 8 bases, the J end lost 0 bases, and 25 bases lay between the germline ends. CDR1 and CDR2 from the germline V gene are MNHNS and SASEGT. The CDR3 is made up of 18 amino acids. CDR3 sequence: CASFSALLTGKLNTEAFF. CDR3 bases: TGTGCCAGCTTCAGTGCCCTCCTAACAGGGAAGTTGAACACTGAAGCTTTCTTT.

In its sample, this clonotype was seen once. The V and J genes are TRBV13 and TRBJ1-1; D is uncertain. The V gene lost 2 bases and the J gene lost 5 bases, with 15 bases spanning the gap. This CDR3 is built from 15 residues. CDR1 and CDR2 from the germline V gene are PRHDT and FYEKMQ (reference sequence). CDR3 in DNA: TGTGCCAGCAGCTTACAGTCCCCCATAGGGACTGAAGCTTTCTTT. This encodes CASSLQSPIGTEAFF.

The chain uses TRBV30 and TRBJ2-5, with D unresolved. This CDR3 has 13 residues. Germline V gives CDR1 GTSNPN, CDR2 SVGIG (reference sequence). The V end lost 5 bases, the J end lost 4 bases, and 14 bases lay between the germline ends. The CDR3: CAWDPSTGETQYF. The CDR3 region has the DNA TGTGCCTGGGACCCATCCACGGGAGAGACCCAGTACTTC.

CDR3 sequence reads: CASSFAQGENTEAFF. The CDR3 region has the DNA TGTGCCAGCAGCTTCGCTCAGGGGGAGAACACTGAAGCTTTCTTT. This chain joins TRBV7-9 and TRBJ1-1, with 7 bases fitting TRBD1. The germline gives CDR1 SEHNR, CDR2 FQNEAQ (reference sequence). The CDR3 covers 15 residues. The trim removed 3 bases at V and 1 base at J, leaving 5 bases unmatched.

J is TRBJ1-1 and V is TRBV19; no definite D call. Per germline, CDR1 LNHDA and CDR2 SQIVND (reference sequence). This CDR3 is built from 14 residues. V lost 8 bases to trimming and J lost 0 bases, with 13 bases between them. The CDR3 loop reads CASLHPGLNTEAFF. CDR3 nucleotides: TGTGCCAGTCTTCACCCCGGCTTGAACACTGAAGCTTTCTTT.

This chain connects TRBV6-2 or TRBV6-3 to TRBJ1-2; no firm D call. From germline, CDR1 is MNHEY and CDR2 SVGEGT. V was clipped by 7 bases and J by 7 bases, with 10 bases between them. There are 11 residues in the CDR3. CDR3: CASTTHGGYTF. The CDR3 DNA reads TGTGCCAGCACCACTCACGGTGGCTACACCTTC.

V and J are TRBV9 and TRBJ2-7; 8 nucleotides match TRBD2. This CDR3 has 13 residues. Germline CDR1 is SGDLS and CDR2 is YYNGEE. Trimming at V came to 3 bases and at J to 5 bases, leaving 4 bases not matched to a gene. CDR3 in DNA: TGTGCCAGCAGCGCTCTAGCGGGCGACGAGCAGTACTTC. Its translation is CASSALAGDEQYF.

The V call is TRBV7-3, the J call TRBJ2-2; possible D gene TRBD1, 5 bases. Germline loops: CDR1 SGHTA, CDR2 FQGTGA. V was shortened by 1 base and J by 7 bases, with 13 bases between the two germline ends. CDR3 length equals 15 residues. The chain's CDR3 is CASSLSLGAVGELFF. Here the CDR3 DNA reads TGTGCCAGCAGCTTAAGTTTAGGGGCGGTCGGGGAGCTGTTTTTT.

The V call is TRBV5-1, the J call TRBJ2-1; weak D call: TRBD2 (7 bases). The germline V and J ends were trimmed by 4 bases and 1 base, with 15 bases remaining between them. The CDR3 runs to 16 residues. From germline, CDR1 is SGHRS and CDR2 YFSETQ. The CDR3 DNA reads TGCGCCAGCAGCCCGCCGGGGGGCCTATCCTACAATGAGCAGTTCTTC. Translating it yields CASSPPGGLSYNEQFF.

The chain couples TRBV4-3 to TRBJ1-4; D call uncertain. The CDR3 is made up of 15 amino acids. V lost 0 bases, J lost 0 bases, and 5 bases lay in between. The germline CDR1 and CDR2 sequences are LGHNA and YSLEER. CDR3 region: CASSQEVATNEKLFF. The CDR3 coding sequence is TGCGCCAGCAGCCAAGAAGTTGCAACTAATGAAAAACTGTTTTTT.

The gene calls are TRBV6-1 and TRBJ2-1, with TRBD1 identical over 8 bases. Germline trimming cut 6 bases from V and 9 bases from J; bases unmatched to any gene: 10. The germline V gene has CDR1 MNHNS and CDR2 SASEGT. The CDR3 sequence is 14 residues long. CDR3 in DNA: TGTGCCAGCAGGGTCGGACAGGGTTTGGGTGAGCAGTTCTTC. It encodes CASRVGQGLGEQFF.

The chain joins TRBV11-2 to TRBJ2-7; 9 bases agree with TRBD1. Germline CDR1 is SGHAT and CDR2 is FQNNGV. Trimming at V came to 5 bases and at J to 2 bases, leaving 10 bases not matched to a gene. The CDR3 contains 16 residues. The CDR3 bases are TGTGCCAGCAGCCAGGTCACGGGACAGGGAGCCTACGAGCAGTACTTC. Protein product: CASSQVTGQGAYEQYF. The complete variable domain, with remaining parts taken from reference TRBV11-2 and TRBJ2-7, reads EAGVAQSPRYKIIEKRQSVAFWCNPISGHATLYWYQQILGQGPKLLIQFQNNGVVDDSQLPKDRFSAERLKGVDSTLKIQPAKLEDSAVYLCASSQVTGQGAYEQYFGPGTRLTVT.

The chain's CDR3 is CASSLSEGQVSFRETQYF. The CDR3 DNA follows: TGTGCCAGCAGTTTAAGCGAAGGACAGGTTTCGTTTAGGGAGACCCAGTACTTC. The genes are TRBV12-3 or TRBV12-4 and TRBJ2-5, with 7 bases aligning to TRBD1. The CDR3 sequence is 18 residues long. The junction had 17 bases not matched to a gene; V was cut back by 2 bases and J by 5 bases.

The rearrangement links TRBV12-3 or TRBV12-4 to TRBJ1-5; no definite D call. This CDR3 has 13 residues. The V and J ends lost 8 bases and 9 bases respectively, with 17 bases between them. DNA for the CDR3: TGTGCCAGCGGAGTGAGCCCCGGACGGCCCCAGCATTTT. Protein product: CASGVSPGRPQHF.

This clonotype was observed a few times. The gene calls are TRBV6-2 or TRBV6-3 and TRBJ1-1, with D hard to call. The V end lost 3 bases, the J end lost 4 bases, and 6 bases lay between the germline ends. The V gene's germline CDR1 is MNHEY and CDR2 SVGEGT. The CDR3 covers 12 residues. This CDR3 is CASSYGVTEAFF. As DNA, the CDR3 is TGTGCCAGCAGTTATGGGGTCACTGAAGCTTTCTTT.

In its sample, this clonotype was seen once. J is TRBJ2-7 and V is TRBV10-3, with D perhaps TRBD1 or TRBD2 (5 bases each). CDR1 and CDR2 (germline): ENHRY, SYGVKD. Trimming removed 3 bases at V and 3 bases at J, with 15 bases between. The CDR3 totals 15 residues. CDR3 region: CAISDLSGDGYEQYF. In DNA form, the CDR3 reads TGTGCCATCAGTGATCTGTCTGGGGACGGCTACGAGCAGTACTTC.

V and J are TRBV10-3 and TRBJ2-5; tentatively, D is TRBD2 (6 bases). Trimming took 3 bases from V and 4 from J, leaving 18 bases between them. The CDR3 sequence is 16 residues long. CDR1 and CDR2 from the germline V gene are ENHRY and SYGVKD. The CDR3 region has the DNA TGTGCCATCAGTGATCCCCACTCGCAGGGAGGAGAGACCCAGTACTTC. The encoded protein is CAISDPHSQGGETQYF.

In its sample, this clonotype was seen a few times. The chain links TRBV29-1 to TRBJ2-1, with a weak D call TRBD2 (7 bases). This CDR3 has 12 amino acids. Germline CDR1 reads SQVTM; CDR2 reads ANQGSEA. Deletions cut 7 bases from V and 8 bases from J, with 15 bases between. The CDR3 here is CSGAGGGDEQFF. DNA for the CDR3: TGCAGCGGGGCTGGAGGGGGGGATGAGCAGTTCTTC.

The V gene is TRBV7-9, the J gene TRBJ2-1; possible D gene TRBD1, 5 bases. CDR3 length: 11 residues. Germline assignment: CDR1 SEHNR and CDR2 FQNEAQ (reference sequence). Trimming took 7 bases from V and 8 from J, leaving 9 bases between them. The CDR3, as DNA: TGTGCCAGCAAGGGGTCGGATGAGCAGTTCTTC. Protein product: CASKGSDEQFF.

The rearrangement links TRBV2 to TRBJ2-7; maybe TRBD2 (5 bases). V was clipped by 0 bases and J by 2 bases, with 11 bases between them. The CDR3 is 15 residues long. Germline CDR1 and CDR2: SNHLY and FYNNEI. CDR3 loop: CASSEAPGEAYEQYF. CDR3 nucleotides: TGTGCCAGCAGTGAAGCACCCGGGGAAGCCTACGAGCAGTACTTC.

The V gene is TRBV12-3 or TRBV12-4, the J gene TRBJ2-6, with a possible D match to TRBD2 (5 bases). Trimming took 4 bases from V and 0 from J, leaving 19 bases between them. The CDR3 contains 19 residues. DNA for the CDR3: TGTGCCAGCAGTTCCCCCCGTACAGCGGCGAACTCTGGGGCCAACGTCCTGACTTTC. This sequence encodes CASSSPRTAANSGANVLTF.

The chain links TRBV7-9 to TRBJ2-4, with TRBD1 matching 10 bases. Looked up from germline, CDR1 is SEHNR and CDR2 is FQNEAQ (reference sequence). V lost 5 bases, J lost 8 bases, and 9 bases stayed unmatched. The CDR3 contains 15 residues. The CDR3 coding sequence is TGTGCCAGCAGCGGGAGACAGGGGGCGCGAGACATTCAGTACTTC. Protein sequence: CASSGRQGARDIQYF.

The rearrangement uses TRBV29-1 and TRBJ2-2; maybe TRBD1 (6 bases). CDR1 is SQVTM, CDR2 ANQGSEA, per germline. This CDR3 contains 14 residues. V lost 3 bases and J 1 base, leaving 9 bases between the germline ends. The CDR3 loop reads CSVETGRNTGELFF. The CDR3 DNA reads as TGCAGCGTTGAGACAGGCCGGAACACCGGGGAGCTGTTTTTT.